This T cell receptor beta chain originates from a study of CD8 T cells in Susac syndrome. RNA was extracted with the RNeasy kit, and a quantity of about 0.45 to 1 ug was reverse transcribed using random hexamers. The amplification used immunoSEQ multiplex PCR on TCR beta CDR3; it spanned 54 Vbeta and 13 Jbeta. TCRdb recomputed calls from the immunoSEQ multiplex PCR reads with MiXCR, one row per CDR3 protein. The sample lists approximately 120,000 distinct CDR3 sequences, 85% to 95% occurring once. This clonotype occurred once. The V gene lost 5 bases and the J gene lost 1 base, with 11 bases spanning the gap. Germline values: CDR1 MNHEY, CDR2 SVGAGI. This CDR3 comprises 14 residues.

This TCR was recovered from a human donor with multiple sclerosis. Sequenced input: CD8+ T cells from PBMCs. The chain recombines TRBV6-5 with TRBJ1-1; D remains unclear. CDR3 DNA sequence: TGTGCCAGCAGTCCGGACCTCCCGAACACTGAAGCTTTCTTT. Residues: CASSPDLPNTEAFF.